These 30 T cell receptor beta chains came from one sample sequenced in a study of shared clonotypes between healthy human individuals. Clones were read by immunoSEQ multiplex PCR, and TCRdb kept only the in-frame ones, dropping some. The table lists about 500,000 clones, around 77% of them singletons. Sequencing input: PBMCs. The receptor source for this set is a woman aged 40 to 50 in good health. Some clones in this sample may be carry-over from other donors' samples.

On this clone: Since a far larger clone is one base different, this is likely a read error. The gene calls are TRBV4-3 and TRBJ2-4; either TRBD1 or TRBD2 may fit D (5 bases each). This CDR3 comprises 13 residues. CDR1 is LGHNA and CDR2 is YSLEER in the germline V gene. The CDR3 reads CAGSQNRDQIQYF. In nucleotides, the CDR3 is TGCGCCGGCAGCCAAAACCGGGACCAAATTCAGTACTTC.

The chain combines TRBV27 with TRBJ1-2, with 8 bases fitting TRBD1. Germline assignment: CDR1 MNHEY and CDR2 SMNVEV (reference sequence). V lost 3 bases and J lost 3; bases outside the gene matches: 3. The CDR3 spans 14 residues. This CDR3 is CASSFSGGDYGYTF. As DNA, the CDR3 is TGTGCCAGCAGTTTTTCAGGGGGCGACTATGGCTACACCTTC.

The genes are TRBV5-1 and TRBJ2-2; tentatively, D is TRBD2 (5 bases). Germline V gene sequence: CDR1 SGHRS, CDR2 YFSETQ. The CDR3 has 16 amino acids. Trimming took 0 bases from V and 2 from J, leaving 11 bases between them. The CDR3 DNA reads as TGCGCCAGCAGCTTGGACGGGAACCCAAACACCGGGGAGCTGTTTTTT. As protein: CASSLDGNPNTGELFF.

The V gene is TRBV28, the J gene TRBJ2-7; 9 nucleotides match TRBD1. J lost 2 bases, V lost 2 bases, and 4 bases had no gene match. There are 15 residues in the CDR3. The germline V gene encodes CDR1 MDHEN and CDR2 SYDVKM. The CDR3 sequence is CASSLNDRGAYEQYF. The DNA of the CDR3 is TGTGCCAGCAGTTTAAATGACAGGGGGGCCTACGAGCAGTACTTC.

CDR3 in DNA: TGTGCCAGCAGCCTTCTTAGCGGGAGCAGGGATGAGCAGTTCTTC. Its protein product is CASSLLSGSRDEQFF. The chain employs TRBV5-6 and TRBJ2-1; 9 bases are shared with TRBD2. Trimming cost V 4 bases and J 8 bases; bases outside gene matches: 10. This CDR3 is built from 15 residues. The V gene's germline CDR1 is SGHDT and CDR2 YYEEEE.

The V call is TRBV7-8, the J call TRBJ2-2; tentative D call: TRBD2 (6 bases). Per germline, CDR1 SGHVS and CDR2 FQNEAQ. The V end lost 5 bases, the J end lost 4 bases, and 17 bases lay between the germline ends. The length of the CDR3 is 16 residues. CDR3 coding DNA: TGTGCCAGCAGCCTACTCCGACTAGACAGCACCGGGGAGCTGTTTTTT. This gives the protein CASSLLRLDSTGELFF.

The chain employs TRBV7-8 and TRBJ1-2, with TRBD1 identical over 8 bases. Germline loops: CDR1 SGHVS, CDR2 FQNEAQ. The CDR3 consists of 15 residues. V trimming: 1 base; J trimming: 4 bases; junction bases outside the gene matches: 5. Written as DNA, the CDR3 is TGTGCCAGCAGCTTAGACCGGACAGGGACCTATGGCTACACCTTC. It yields the protein CASSLDRTGTYGYTF.

This clone occurred once. The rearrangement joins TRBV6-4 to TRBJ2-1; 8 bases are shared with TRBD1. CDR1 and CDR2 from the germline V gene are MRHNA and SNTAGT. The length of the CDR3 is 12 residues. The V and J ends lost 8 bases and 6 bases, in that order; junction bases with no gene match: 3. CDR3 nucleotide sequence: TGTGCCAGCGGAACAGGGGGCAATGAGCAGTTCTTC. Protein sequence: CASGTGGNEQFF.

Note on this clone: A far bigger clonotype differs at one base, so this is likely a read error. This sequence joins TRBV4-2 and TRBJ2-4, with D perhaps TRBD2 (5 bases). CDR3 size: 17 residues. Germline V CDR1 and CDR2: LGHNA, YNFKEQ. This CDR3 reads CASSQEGAVLGKNIQHF. The CDR3 DNA reads as TGTGCCAGCAGCCAAGAAGGAGCGGTTCTTGGCAAAAACATTCAGCACTTC.

This clone was found a few times. The chain joins TRBV18 to TRBJ2-5, with 9 bases fitting TRBD2. The DNA end is more similar to TRBJ2-7, so the J call may be wrong. This CDR3 contains 14 residues. Germline loops: CDR1 KGHSH, CDR2 LQKENI. The CDR3, as DNA: TGTGCCAGCTCACTTAGCGGGGGCTCCTACGAGCAGTACTTC. Translation gives CASSLSGGSYEQYF.

Of note for this clone: A read error likely explains this, since a far larger clone differs by one base. Because the CDR3's place on the DNA is in doubt, the DNA is left out and the CDR3 is given as listed by TCRdb. The same CDR3 arises from other DNA sequences in this sample as well. This chain links TRBV29-1 with TRBJ1-1; the table assigns TRBD1, which was not confirmed against the DNA. Counting both end residues, the CDR3 totals 14 amino acids. CDR1 and CDR2 from the germline V gene are SQVTM and ANQGSEA. The CDR3 loop reads CSVARGSGGTEAFF.

Here the CDR3 reads CASSLVWDRQNTEAFF. Written as DNA, the CDR3 is TGTGCCAGCAGCTTAGTCTGGGACAGACAGAACACTGAAGCTTTCTTT. The rearrangement uses TRBV7-8 and TRBJ1-1; 7 bases align to TRBD1. V was pared by 1 base and J by 1 base, with 6 bases of the junction left unmatched. Per the germline V gene, CDR1 is SGHVS and CDR2 is FQNEAQ. This CDR3 has 16 residues.

The chain couples TRBV9 to TRBJ2-7; TRBD1 agrees at 7 bases. The V gene's germline CDR1 is SGDLS and CDR2 YYNGEE. CDR3 length equals 14 residues. Losses at the gene ends were 4 bases for V and 3 bases for J; bases not matched to a gene: 7. The CDR3 bases are TGTGCCAGCAGCATCAGCCGGGACAGCTACGAGCAGTACTTC. The encoded protein is CASSISRDSYEQYF.

The rearrangement uses TRBV6-1 and TRBJ2-5; 9 bases are shared with TRBD2. After removal of 10 bases from V and 5 bases from J, the junction contained 8 bases not matched to a gene. Germline-derived CDR1 and CDR2 are MNHNS and SASEGT. The CDR3 runs to 13 residues. The CDR3 coding sequence is TGTGCCACTTCCGGGACTAGCCCCGAGACCCAGTACTTC. Encoded protein: CATSGTSPETQYF.

Comments on this clone: A far larger clone is a single base away, which makes a read error likely. The V gene is TRBV9, the J gene TRBJ2-7, with a tentative D call TRBD2 (6 bases). The CDR3 contains 14 residues. Germline V gene data show CDR1 as SGDLS and CDR2 as YYNGEE. The CDR3 bases are TGTGCCAGCAGCGTAGGGCTAGCGAACTACGGGCAGTACTTC. Amino acid sequence: CASSVGLANYGQYF.

The chain combines TRBV11-2 with TRBJ2-1; 9 bases match TRBD1. The CDR3 spans 17 residues. The ends lost 3 bases at V and 7 bases at J; junction bases unmatched: 13. Germline V gene sequence: CDR1 SGHAT, CDR2 FQNNGV. This CDR3 reads CASSLSTAGTGTNEQFF. The CDR3 nucleotides read TGTGCCAGCAGCTTGTCAACCGCCGGGACAGGGACAAATGAGCAGTTCTTC.

The chain couples TRBV6-4 to TRBJ2-3, with 8 nucleotides matching TRBD2. The germline V gene encodes CDR1 MRHNA and CDR2 SNTAGT. This CDR3 contains 14 residues. The V segment lost 8 bases and the J segment 2 bases; nucleotides outside the gene matches: 6. The CDR3 DNA reads TGTGCCAGCGGGGCGGGGGGCCCCACAGATACGCAGTATTTT. Its translation is CASGAGGPTDTQYF.

The chain carries TRBV5-1 and TRBJ2-2; 8 bases fit TRBD1. Germline CDR1 SGHRS, CDR2 YFSETQ. V shed 5 bases, J shed 2 bases, and the junction held 5 bases outside the gene matches. CDR3 length equals 15 residues. The chain's CDR3 is CASRVGQGNTGELFF. In DNA form, the CDR3 reads TGCGCCAGCAGGGTTGGACAGGGCAACACCGGGGAGCTGTTTTTT.

Concerning this clone: A single base is all that separates this from a far larger clone, so a read error is likely. The chain is built from TRBV6-6 and TRBJ1-5; D remains ambiguous. This CDR3 is built from 13 residues. The germline V gene has CDR1 MNHNY and CDR2 SVGAGI (reference sequence). Between the trimmed V and J ends, which lost 6 bases and 0 bases, there was a span of 6 bases. CDR3 bases: TGTGCCAGCAGCGCTTATAGCAATCAGCCCCAGCATTTT. It yields the protein CASSAYSNQPQHF.

The chain has TRBV6-6 and TRBJ1-3; 7 nucleotides line up with TRBD1. Germline V lookup: CDR1 MNHNY, CDR2 SVGAGI (reference sequence). The V gene end was trimmed by 7 bases and the J gene end by 2 bases; junction bases not matched to a gene: 11. This CDR3 region has 16 residues. CDR3 in amino acids: CASTPTTGTAGNTIYF. The CDR3 nucleotides are TGTGCCAGCACCCCCACCACCGGGACAGCTGGAAACACCATATATTTT.

This sequence joins TRBV11-2 and TRBJ1-1; a weak D match, TRBD1 (6 bases). CDR1 and CDR2 from the germline V gene are SGHAT and FQNNGV. Trimming left V 2 bases short and J 2 bases short, with 24 bases between. There are 19 residues in the CDR3. The CDR3 DNA follows: TGTGCCAGCAGCTTACTTCGGGGGCCCCTATTGACAGTAAACACTGAAGCTTTCTTT. Residues: CASSLLRGPLLTVNTEAFF.

J is TRBJ2-7 and V is TRBV5-1, with 7 bases matching TRBD1. Losses at the gene ends were 0 bases for V and 2 bases for J; bases not matched to a gene: 2. The CDR3 consists of 14 residues. Germline lookup yields CDR1 SGHRS and CDR2 YFSETQ. The chain's CDR3 is CASSLDRGTYEQYF. The CDR3 coding sequence is TGCGCCAGCAGCTTGGACAGGGGAACCTACGAGCAGTACTTC.

This chain links TRBV5-1 with TRBJ2-7; unclear D gene. Trimming shortened V by 2 bases and J by 3 bases, and 6 bases separated the two germline ends. CDR1 is SGHRS, CDR2 YFSETQ, per germline. The CDR3 totals 12 residues. The CDR3 sequence is CASSFGLYEQYF. CDR3 sequence (DNA): TGCGCCAGCAGCTTTGGTCTCTACGAGCAGTACTTC. The full variable domain, completed using reference TRBV5-1 and TRBJ2-7, is KAGVTQTPRYLIKTRGQQVTLSCSPISGHRSVSWYQQTPGQGLQFLFEYFSETQRNKGNFPGRFSGRQFSNSRSEMNVSTLELGDSALYLCASSFGLYEQYFGPGTRLTVT.

J is TRBJ2-1 and V is TRBV9; TRBD2 matches at 10 bases. This CDR3 spans 14 amino acids. The junction had 2 bases not matched to a gene; V was cut back by 2 bases and J by 6 bases. CDR1 is SGDLS and CDR2 is YYNGEE in the germline V gene. The CDR3 spells CASSVASGSNEQFF. The DNA for the CDR3 is TGTGCCAGCAGCGTGGCTAGCGGGAGCAATGAGCAGTTCTTC.

The chain uses TRBV19 and TRBJ2-3, with 10 bases lining up with TRBD1. V shed 8 bases, J shed 8 bases, and the junction held 16 bases outside the gene matches. From germline, CDR1 is LNHDA and CDR2 SQIVND (reference sequence). The CDR3 runs to 16 residues. For the CDR3, the DNA is TGTGCCAGTGGAGCCGGTCGGGACAGGGGCCTCCTTACGCAGTATTTT. It translates to CASGAGRDRGLLTQYF. Looking up the rest from reference TRBV19 and TRBJ2-3 gives the full variable domain: DGGITQSPKYLFRKEGQNVTLSCEQNLNHDAMYWYRQDPGQGLRLIYYSQIVNDFQKGDIAEGYSVSREKKESFPLTVTSAQKNPTAFYLCASGAGRDRGLLTQYFGPGTRLTVL.

V gene TRBV28 combines with J gene TRBJ1-5, with 8 positions matching TRBD1. V lost 11 bases to trimming and J lost 2 bases; unmatched junction nucleotides: 5. This CDR3 is 13 amino acids long. Germline CDR1 and CDR2: MDHEN and SYDVKM. The CDR3 spells CACRQGRNQPQHF. The CDR3 DNA sequence: TGTGCCTGCCGACAGGGGCGCAATCAGCCCCAGCATTTT. The whole variable domain, remainder taken from reference TRBV28 and TRBJ1-5, is DVKVTQSSRYLVKRTGEKVFLECVQDMDHENMFWYRQDPGLGLRLIYFSYDVKMKEKGDIPEGYSVSREKKERFSLILESASTNQTSMYLCACRQGRNQPQHFGDGTRLSIL.

This clone was counted only a few times. The V call is TRBV4-1, the J call TRBJ2-5; 8 bases line up with TRBD2. CDR1 is MGHRA and CDR2 is YSYEKL in the germline V gene. V trimming: 0 bases; J trimming: 5 bases; junction bases outside the gene matches: 5. The CDR3 is 15 residues long. This chain's CDR3 is CASSQEAGEWETQYF. The CDR3 DNA reads TGCGCCAGCAGCCAAGAAGCGGGAGAGTGGGAGACCCAGTACTTC.

This clone was observed a single time. This chain uses TRBV6-1 with TRBJ1-1, with D possibly TRBD1 on 5 matching bases. The V gene's germline CDR1 is MNHNS and CDR2 SASEGT. The CDR3 extends over 12 amino acids. V was cut by 7 bases and J by 3 bases, with 9 bases left in between. The CDR3 DNA follows: TGTGCCAGCAATCGGGGCTACACTGAAGCTTTCTTT. This gives the protein CASNRGYTEAFF.

Concerning this clone itself: Only one base separates this from a far larger clonotype, so it likely reflects a read error. The V call is TRBV7-9, the J call TRBJ1-2; 9 bases are a match to TRBD1. CDR3 length equals 15 residues. Germline loops: CDR1 SEHNR, CDR2 FQNEAQ (reference sequence). J lost 1 base, V lost 4 bases, and 4 bases had no gene match. In nucleotides, the CDR3 is TGTGCCAGCAGCTCTCCGGGACAGGGTAACTATGGCTACACCTTC. Protein sequence: CASSSPGQGNYGYTF.

This chain joins TRBV27 and TRBJ2-1, with TRBD2 matching 11 bases. The CDR3 is 20 amino acids. V trimming: 3 bases; J trimming: 0 bases; junction bases outside the gene matches: 13. The germline V gene has CDR1 MNHEY and CDR2 SMNVEV (reference sequence). CDR3 coding DNA: TGTGCCAGCAGTTTTGCCCTACCCGGGACTAGCGGAAGCTCCTACAATGAGCAGTTCTTC. Its protein is CASSFALPGTSGSSYNEQFF.